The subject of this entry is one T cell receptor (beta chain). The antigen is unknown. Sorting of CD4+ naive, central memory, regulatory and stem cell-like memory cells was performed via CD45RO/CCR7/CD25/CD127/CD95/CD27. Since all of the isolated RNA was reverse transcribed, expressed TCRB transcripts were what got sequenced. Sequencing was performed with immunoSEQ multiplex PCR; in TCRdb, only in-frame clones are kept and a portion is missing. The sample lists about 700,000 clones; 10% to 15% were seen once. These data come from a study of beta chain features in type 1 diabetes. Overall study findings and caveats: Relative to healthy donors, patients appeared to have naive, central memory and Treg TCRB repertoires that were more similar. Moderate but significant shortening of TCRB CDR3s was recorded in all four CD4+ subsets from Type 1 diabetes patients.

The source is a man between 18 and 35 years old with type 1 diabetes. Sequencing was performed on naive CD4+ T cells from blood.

The CDR3 DNA follows: TGTGCCAGCAGTGGCGGGACTAGCGGGGGGGAGAGCGAGCAGTACTTC. Residues: CASSGGTSGGESEQYF. The V call is TRBV6-1, the J call TRBJ2-7; 16 bases map to TRBD2. Germline V lookup: CDR1 MNHNS, CDR2 SASEGT. This CDR3 comprises 16 residues. V gave up 4 bases and J gave up 6 bases; unmatched junction bases: 6.